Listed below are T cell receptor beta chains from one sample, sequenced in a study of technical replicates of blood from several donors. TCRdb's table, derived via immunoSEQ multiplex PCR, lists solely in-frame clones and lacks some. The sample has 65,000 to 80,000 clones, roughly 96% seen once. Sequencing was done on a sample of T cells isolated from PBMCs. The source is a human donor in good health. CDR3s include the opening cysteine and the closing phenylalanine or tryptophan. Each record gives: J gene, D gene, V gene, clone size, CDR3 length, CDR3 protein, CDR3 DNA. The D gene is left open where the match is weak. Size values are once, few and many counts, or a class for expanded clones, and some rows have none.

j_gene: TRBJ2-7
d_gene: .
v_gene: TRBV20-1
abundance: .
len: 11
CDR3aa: CSAQTPYEQYF
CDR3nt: TGCAGTGCCCAGACACCCTACGAGCAGTACTTC

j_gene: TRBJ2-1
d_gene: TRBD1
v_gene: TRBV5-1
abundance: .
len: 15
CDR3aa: CASSLEGQGTNEQFF
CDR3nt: TGCGCCAGCAGCTTGGAGGGACAGGGAACAAATGAGCAGTTCTTC

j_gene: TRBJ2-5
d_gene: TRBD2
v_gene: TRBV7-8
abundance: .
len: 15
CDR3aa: CASSLGLAEQETQYF
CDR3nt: TGTGCCAGCAGCTTAGGTCTAGCGGAACAAGAGACCCAGTACTTC

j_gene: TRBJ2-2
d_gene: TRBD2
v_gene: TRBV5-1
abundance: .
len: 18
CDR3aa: CASTWTSGRARDTGELFF
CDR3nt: TGCGCCAGCACCTGGACTAGCGGGAGGGCCCGGGACACCGGGGAGCTGTTTTTT

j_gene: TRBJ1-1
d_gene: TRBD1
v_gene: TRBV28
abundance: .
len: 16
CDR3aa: CASSLSLGTGSDEAFF
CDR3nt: TGTGCCAGCAGTCTATCCCTTGGGACAGGGTCCGATGAAGCTTTCTTT

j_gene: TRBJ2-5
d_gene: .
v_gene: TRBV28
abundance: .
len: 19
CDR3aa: CASSLVLGRENRGGETQYF
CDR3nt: TGTGCCAGCAGTTTAGTGTTGGGACGCGAAAACAGGGGGGGAGAGACCCAGTACTTC

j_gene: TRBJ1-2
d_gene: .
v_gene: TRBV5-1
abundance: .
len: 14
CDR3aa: CATPSPDRLYGYTF
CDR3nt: TGCGCCACCCCATCTCCAGACAGGCTCTATGGCTACACCTTC

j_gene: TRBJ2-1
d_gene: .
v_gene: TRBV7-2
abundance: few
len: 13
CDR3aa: CASSYSQRQEQFF
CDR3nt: TGTGCCAGCAGTTATAGCCAGAGGCAGGAGCAGTTCTTC

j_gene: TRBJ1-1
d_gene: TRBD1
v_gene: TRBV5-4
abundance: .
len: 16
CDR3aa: CASSFSRGADGTEAFF
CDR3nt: TGTGCCAGCAGCTTTTCCAGGGGGGCTGATGGGACTGAAGCTTTCTTT

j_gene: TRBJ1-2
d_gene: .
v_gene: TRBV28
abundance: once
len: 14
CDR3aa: CASSPGHTNYGYTF
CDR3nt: TGTGCCAGCAGTCCGGGACACACTAACTATGGCTACACCTTC

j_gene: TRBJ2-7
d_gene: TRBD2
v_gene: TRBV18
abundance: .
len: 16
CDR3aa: CASTNLAGVISYEQYF
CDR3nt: TGTGCCAGCACCAACCTAGCGGGAGTTATTTCCTACGAGCAGTACTTC

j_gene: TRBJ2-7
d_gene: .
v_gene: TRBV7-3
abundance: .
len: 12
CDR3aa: CASSFRGYEQYF
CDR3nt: TGTGCCAGCAGCTTCAGGGGATACGAGCAGTACTTC

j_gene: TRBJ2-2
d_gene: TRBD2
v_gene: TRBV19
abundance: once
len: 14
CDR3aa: CASTLAVNTGELFF
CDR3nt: TGTGCCAGTACACTAGCGGTAAACACCGGGGAGCTGTTTTTT

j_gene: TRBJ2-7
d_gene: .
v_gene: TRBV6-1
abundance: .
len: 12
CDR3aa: CASSGQTYEQYF
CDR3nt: TGTGCCAGCTCTGGACAGACCTACGAGCAGTACTTC

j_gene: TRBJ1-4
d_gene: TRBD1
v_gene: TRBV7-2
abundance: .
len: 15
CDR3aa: CASSLMGQGNEKLFF
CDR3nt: TGTGCCAGCAGTTTGATGGGACAGGGAAATGAAAAACTGTTTTTT

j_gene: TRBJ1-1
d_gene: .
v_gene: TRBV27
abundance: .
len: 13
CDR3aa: CASSLGANTEAFF
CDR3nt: TGTGCCAGCAGTTTGGGGGCGAACACTGAAGCTTTCTTT

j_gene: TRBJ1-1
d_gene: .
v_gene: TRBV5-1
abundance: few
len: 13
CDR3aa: CASSLQGNTEAFF
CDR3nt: TGCGCCAGCAGCTTACAGGGGAACACTGAAGCTTTCTTT

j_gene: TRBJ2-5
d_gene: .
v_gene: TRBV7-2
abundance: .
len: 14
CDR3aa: CASSLGTDGETQYF
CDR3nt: TGTGCCAGCAGCTTAGGGACAGACGGAGAGACCCAGTACTTC

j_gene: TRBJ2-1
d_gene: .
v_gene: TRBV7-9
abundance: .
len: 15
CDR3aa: CASRDTGYSYNEQFF
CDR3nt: TGTGCCAGCAGAGATACAGGGTACTCCTACAATGAGCAGTTCTTC

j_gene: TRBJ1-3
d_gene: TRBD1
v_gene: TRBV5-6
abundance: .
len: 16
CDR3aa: CASSLGDSFSGNTIYF
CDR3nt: TGTGCCAGCAGCTTGGGGGACAGTTTCTCTGGAAACACCATATATTTT

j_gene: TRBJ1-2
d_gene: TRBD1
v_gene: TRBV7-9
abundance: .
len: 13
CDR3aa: CASSLGDREGYTF
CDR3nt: TGTGCCAGCAGCTTAGGGGACAGGGAAGGCTACACCTTC

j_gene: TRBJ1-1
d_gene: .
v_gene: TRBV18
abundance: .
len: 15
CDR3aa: CASSLPQAGYTEAFF
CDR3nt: TGTGCCAGCTCACTTCCACAGGCGGGGTACACTGAAGCTTTCTTT

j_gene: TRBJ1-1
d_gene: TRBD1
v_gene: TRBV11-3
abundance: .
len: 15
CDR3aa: CASSKRQGLGTEAFF
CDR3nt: TGTGCCAGCAGCAAAAGACAGGGGTTAGGGACTGAAGCTTTCTTT

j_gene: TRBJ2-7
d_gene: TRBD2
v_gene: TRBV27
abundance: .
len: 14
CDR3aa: CASSYGAGVYEQYF
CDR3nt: TGTGCCAGCAGTTATGGAGCGGGAGTCTACGAGCAGTACTTC

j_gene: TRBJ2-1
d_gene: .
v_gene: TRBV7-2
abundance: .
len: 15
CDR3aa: CASILGSGVINEQFF
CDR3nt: TGTGCCAGCATCTTGGGGTCGGGAGTCATCAATGAGCAGTTCTTC

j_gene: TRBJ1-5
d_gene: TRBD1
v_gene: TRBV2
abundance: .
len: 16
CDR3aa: CASSTQGALSNQPQHF
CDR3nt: TGTGCCAGCAGTACACAGGGGGCGCTGAGCAATCAGCCCCAGCATTTT

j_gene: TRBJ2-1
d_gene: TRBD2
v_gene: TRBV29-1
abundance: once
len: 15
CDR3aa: CSVLLLAGGYNEQFF
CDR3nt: TGCAGCGTGCTTCTACTAGCGGGAGGGTACAATGAGCAGTTCTTC

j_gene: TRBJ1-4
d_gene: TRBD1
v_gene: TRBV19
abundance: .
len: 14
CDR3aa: CATTPGTGYEKLFF
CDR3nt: TGTGCCACTACCCCGGGGACAGGGTATGAAAAACTGTTTTTT

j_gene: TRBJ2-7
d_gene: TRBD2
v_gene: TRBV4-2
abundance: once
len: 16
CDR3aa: CASSQGSSGVPYEQYF
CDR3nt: TGTGCCAGCAGCCAAGGCTCTAGCGGGGTGCCCTACGAGCAGTACTTC

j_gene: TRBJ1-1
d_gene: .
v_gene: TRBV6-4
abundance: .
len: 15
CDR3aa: CASSETGQMNTEAFF
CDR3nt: TGTGCCAGCAGTGAAACAGGGCAGATGAACACTGAAGCTTTCTTT

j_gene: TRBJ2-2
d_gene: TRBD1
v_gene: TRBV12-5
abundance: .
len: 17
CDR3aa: CASGLGIWDSDTGELFF
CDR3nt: TGTGCTAGTGGTTTGGGTATTTGGGACAGTGACACCGGGGAGCTGTTTTTT

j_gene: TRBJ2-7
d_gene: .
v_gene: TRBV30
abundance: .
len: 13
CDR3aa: CASWTASSYEQYF
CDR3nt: TGTGCCTCCTGGACAGCTAGCTCCTACGAGCAGTACTTC

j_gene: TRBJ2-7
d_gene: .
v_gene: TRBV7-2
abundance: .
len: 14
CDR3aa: CASSPRGQGGEQYF
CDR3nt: TGTGCCAGCAGCCCGCGGGGCCAGGGTGGCGAGCAGTACTTC

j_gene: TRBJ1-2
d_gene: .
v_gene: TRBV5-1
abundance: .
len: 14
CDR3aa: CASSLGTPNYGYTF
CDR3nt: TGCGCCAGCAGCTTGGGAACACCTAACTATGGCTACACCTTC

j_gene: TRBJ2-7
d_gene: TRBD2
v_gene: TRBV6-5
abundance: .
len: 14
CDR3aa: CASSSSGSVYEQYF
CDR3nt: TGTGCCAGCAGTTCTAGCGGGAGTGTTTACGAGCAGTACTTC

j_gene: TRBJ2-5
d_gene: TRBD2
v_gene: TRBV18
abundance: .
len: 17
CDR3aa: CASSPEGLAGYQETQYF
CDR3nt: TGTGCCAGCTCACCAGAGGGGCTAGCGGGCTACCAAGAGACCCAGTACTTC

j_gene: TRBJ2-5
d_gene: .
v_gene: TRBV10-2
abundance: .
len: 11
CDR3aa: CASYHEETQYF
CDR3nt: TGCGCCAGCTATCACGAGGAGACCCAGTACTTC

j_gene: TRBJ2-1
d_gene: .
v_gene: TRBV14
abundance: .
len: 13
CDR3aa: CASSQESRREQFF
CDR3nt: TGTGCCAGCAGCCAAGAGAGTAGGAGGGAGCAGTTCTTC

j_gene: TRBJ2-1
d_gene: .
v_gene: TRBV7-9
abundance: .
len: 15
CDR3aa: CASSFEQAPYNEQFF
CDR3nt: TGTGCCAGCAGCTTTGAGCAGGCCCCCTACAATGAGCAGTTCTTC

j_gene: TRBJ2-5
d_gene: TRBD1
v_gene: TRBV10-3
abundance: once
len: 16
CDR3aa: CAISETDRGLQETQYF
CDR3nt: TGTGCCATCAGTGAGACAGACAGGGGTCTCCAAGAGACCCAGTACTTC

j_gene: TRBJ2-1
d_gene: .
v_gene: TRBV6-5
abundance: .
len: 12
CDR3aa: CASHRLYNEQFF
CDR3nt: TGTGCCTCCCACCGTCTATACAATGAGCAGTTCTTC

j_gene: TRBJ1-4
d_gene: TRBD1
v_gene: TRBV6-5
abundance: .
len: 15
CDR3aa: CASGRQGATNEKLFF
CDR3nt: TGTGCCAGCGGAAGACAGGGTGCAACTAATGAAAAACTGTTTTTT

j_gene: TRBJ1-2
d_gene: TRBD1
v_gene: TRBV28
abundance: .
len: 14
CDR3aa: CASIRGQGAAGYTF
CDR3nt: TGTGCCAGCATAAGGGGACAGGGGGCCGCTGGCTACACCTTC

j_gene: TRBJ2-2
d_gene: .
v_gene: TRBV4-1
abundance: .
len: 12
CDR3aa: CASSLVPGELFF
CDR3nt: TGCGCCAGCAGCCTAGTCCCCGGGGAGCTGTTTTTT